Listed here are 31 T cell receptor beta chains from one sample, sequenced in a study of T cell changes during pregnancy in multiple sclerosis. TCRdb's copy holds only in-frame clones and misses some; the assay was immunoSEQ multiplex PCR. This table holds tens of thousands of clones, over 85% found once. Specimen: peripheral blood, collected in the second trimester of pregnancy. Receptors were obtained from a female donor in good health, enrolled as a control in a pregnancy study.

The J gene is TRBJ1-1, the V gene TRBV18; 7 nucleotides match TRBD1. V lost 3 bases and J lost 1; bases outside the gene matches: 8. CDR3 size: 16 residues. CDR1 KGHSH and CDR2 LQKENI come from the germline V gene. The CDR3 protein is CASSPRQGGGNTEAFF. CDR3 nucleotide sequence: TGTGCCAGCTCACCCCGACAGGGAGGAGGGAACACTGAAGCTTTCTTT.

The chain carries TRBV6-6 and TRBJ1-6, with 8 nucleotides matching TRBD1. Germline V gene data show CDR1 as MNHNY and CDR2 as SVGAGI (reference sequence). The CDR3 spans 16 residues. Unmatched junction bases numbered 7, after V lost 6 bases and J lost 3 bases. CDR3: CASSESGGLYNSPLHF. For the CDR3, the DNA is TGTGCCAGCAGCGAGTCAGGGGGCCTCTATAATTCACCCCTCCACTTT.

CDR3 region: CAWGDTGQGFGTIYF. CDR3 nucleotides: TGTGCCTGGGGTGATACTGGACAGGGGTTTGGGACCATATATTTT. V and J are TRBV30 and TRBJ1-3; 9 nucleotides align to TRBD1. The CDR3 spans 15 residues. Germline CDR1 and CDR2: GTSNPN and SVGIG (reference sequence). J lost 10 bases, V lost 5 bases, and 15 bases had no gene match.

The chain employs TRBV30 and TRBJ1-5, with D possibly being TRBD1 (6 bases). Germline CDR1 is GTSNPN and CDR2 is SVGIG (reference sequence). This CDR3 is 13 amino acids long. Trimming took off 2 bases at V and 7 bases at J, with 12 bases between the two ends. CDR3 bases: TGTGCCTGGAGTACCCAGGACAGACAGCCCCAGCATTTT. Translated, it gives CAWSTQDRQPQHF.

This clone was detected only once. The chain is built from TRBV4-1 and TRBJ2-1, with TRBD2 identical over 8 bases. Germline CDR1 and CDR2: MGHRA and YSYEKL. This CDR3 spans 17 amino acids. With V trimmed by 1 base and J by 2 bases, 7 bases remained unmatched. The CDR3 DNA is TGCGCCAGCAGCCAAGGTCCGGGGGGGCCTCCCTACAATGAGCAGTTCTTC. This translates into CASSQGPGGPPYNEQFF.

The gene calls are TRBV7-2 and TRBJ1-2; D is perhaps TRBD1 (5 bases). The CDR3 covers 15 residues. Germline V gene sequence: CDR1 SGHTA, CDR2 FQGNSA. V was cut by 1 base and J by 2 bases, with 11 bases left in between. As DNA, the CDR3 is TGTGCCAGCAGCTTAGAGGCAGGGATCAACTATGGCTACACCTTC. It specifies CASSLEAGINYGYTF.

The chain carries TRBV14 and TRBJ2-7, with 15 positions matching TRBD2. The CDR3 sequence is 19 residues long. The J segment lost 2 bases and the V segment lost 3 bases, leaving 11 bases of the junction unmatched. Germline loops: CDR1 SGHDN, CDR2 FVKESK. CDR3 sequence: CASSHRSGLAGGRAYEQYF. The CDR3 region has the DNA TGTGCCAGCAGCCACAGATCGGGACTAGCGGGGGGCCGTGCCTACGAGCAGTACTTC.

This clone showed up just once. For the CDR3, the DNA is TGTGCCAGCATTACACAGGGGCCTCCCTTCACTGAAGCTTTCTTT. Translating it yields CASITQGPPFTEAFF. V gene TRBV6-6 combines with J gene TRBJ1-1; 7 nucleotides agree with TRBD1. J lost 4 bases, V lost 7 bases, and 12 bases had no gene match. Per the germline V gene, CDR1 is MNHNY and CDR2 is SVGAGI (reference sequence). The CDR3 sequence is 15 residues long.

The rearrangement joins TRBV5-4 to TRBJ2-5; 10 nucleotides agree with TRBD2. The J call is uncertain, as TRBJ2-7 better fits the DNA end. Germline V gene lookup returns CDR1 SGHNT and CDR2 YYREEE (reference sequence). The CDR3 sequence is 15 residues long. This CDR3 is CASSLGAGGPYEQYF. The CDR3 region has the DNA TGTGCCAGCAGCTTGGGAGCGGGGGGGCCCTACGAGCAGTACTTC.

J is TRBJ1-1 and V is TRBV5-1, with 7 bases aligning to TRBD1. Trimming took 4 bases from V and 7 from J; bases not matched to a gene: 7. This CDR3 is 13 amino acids long. Germline-derived CDR1 and CDR2 are SGHRS and YFSETQ. The CDR3 region has the DNA TGCGCCAGCAGCAAAGACAGGGACGGTGAAGCTTTCTTT. Its protein product is CASSKDRDGEAFF.

The rearrangement uses TRBV25-1 and TRBJ1-2, with TRBD1 identical over 7 bases. CDR3 size: 13 residues. Germline CDR1 reads MGHDK; CDR2 reads SYGVNS. Trimming took 6 bases from V and 5 from J; bases not matched to a gene: 6. The CDR3 reads CASSPGGKYGYTF. The CDR3, as DNA: TGTGCCAGCAGCCCAGGGGGTAAATATGGCTACACCTTC.

J is TRBJ1-1 and V is TRBV30; D is perhaps TRBD1 (6 bases). Germline CDR1 is GTSNPN and CDR2 is SVGIG (reference sequence). Trimming left V 3 bases short and J 6 bases short, with 14 bases between. There are 13 residues in the CDR3. The CDR3 bases are TGTGCCTGGAGCGTGGGGGCTGTCGCTGAAGCTTTCTTT. As protein: CAWSVGAVAEAFF.

The J gene is TRBJ2-7, the V gene TRBV11-3, with 10 nucleotides matching TRBD1. With V trimmed by 6 bases and J by 2 bases, 7 bases remained unmatched. This CDR3 region has 15 residues. The germline CDR1 and CDR2 sequences are SGHNT and YENEEA. The CDR3 is CASSLTGGPTYEQYF. CDR3 sequence (DNA): TGTGCCAGCAGTCTGACAGGGGGCCCCACCTACGAGCAGTACTTC.

The rearrangement joins TRBV19 to TRBJ1-2; a weak D match, TRBD1 (6 bases). The CDR3 has 15 amino acids. V was trimmed by 0 bases and J by 4 bases, leaving 12 bases between them. Looked up from germline, CDR1 is LNHDA and CDR2 is SQIVND (reference sequence). Written as DNA, the CDR3 is TGTGCCAGTAGTATAGACTCAGACAGGCGCTATGGCTACACCTTC. This codes for CASSIDSDRRYGYTF.

This sequence joins TRBV28 and TRBJ1-2, with 8 bases matching TRBD1. CDR1 and CDR2 from the germline V gene are MDHEN and SYDVKM. CDR3 size: 15 residues. J lost 2 bases, V lost 5 bases, and 7 bases had no gene match. CDR3 residues: CASSTFGTGNYGYTF. Here the CDR3 DNA reads TGTGCCAGCAGTACCTTCGGGACAGGAAACTATGGCTACACCTTC.

This rearrangement joins TRBV2 to TRBJ2-3, with a weak D call TRBD2 (5 bases). The V gene lost 6 bases and the J gene lost 0 bases, with 10 bases spanning the gap. Germline CDR1 SNHLY, CDR2 FYNNEI. This CDR3 spans 14 amino acids. CDR3 protein: CASRRSGSTDTQYF. The DNA of the CDR3 is TGTGCCAGCAGGCGCAGCGGAAGCACAGATACGCAGTATTTT.

V is TRBV29-1 and J is TRBJ1-3; TRBD1 might be the D (6 bases). CDR3 length: 13 residues. Trimming stripped 4 bases from V and 7 bases from J, with 14 bases between. Germline CDR1 SQVTM, CDR2 ANQGSEA. DNA for the CDR3: TGCAGCGTTGGTTCCCACAGGGCGAACACCATATATTTT. Amino acids: CSVGSHRANTIYF.

The chain is built from TRBV9 and TRBJ2-6, with D perhaps TRBD1 (6 bases). Germline V gene data show CDR1 as SGDLS and CDR2 as YYNGEE. The CDR3 totals 17 residues. The germline V and J ends were trimmed by 3 bases and 2 bases, with 15 bases remaining between them. The CDR3 here is CASSDRDITTGANVLTF. In nucleotides, the CDR3 is TGTGCCAGCAGCGACCGGGACATAACAACTGGGGCCAACGTCCTGACTTTC.

The chain carries TRBV25-1 and TRBJ2-3, with D unresolved. This CDR3 is built from 12 residues. CDR1 and CDR2 (germline): MGHDK, SYGVNS. The V end lost 1 base, the J end lost 3 bases, and 2 bases lay between the germline ends. CDR3 loop: CASSESTDTQYF. The CDR3 DNA reads TGTGCCAGCAGTGAATCAACAGATACGCAGTATTTT. The variable domain in full, with the rest retrieved from reference TRBV25-1 and TRBJ2-3, is EADIYQTPRYLVIGTGKKITLECSQTMGHDKMYWYQQDPGMELHLIHYSYGVNSTEKGDLSSESTVSRIRTEHFPLTLESARPSHTSQYLCASSESTDTQYFGPGTRLTVL.

The CDR3 reads CSAHGQGIAFF. The DNA for the CDR3 is TGCAGTGCTCACGGACAGGGGATAGCTTTCTTT. This sequence joins TRBV20-1 and TRBJ1-1, with TRBD1 matching over 9 bases. Trimming cost V 5 bases and J 10 bases; bases outside gene matches: 5. The germline gives CDR1 DFQATT, CDR2 SNEGSKA (reference sequence). This CDR3 is built from 11 residues.

The J gene is TRBJ1-2, the V gene TRBV7-2; D ambiguous. The CDR3 length is 15 residues. Germline lookup yields CDR1 SGHTA and CDR2 FQGNSA. V dropped 1 base and J dropped 3 bases, with 12 bases sitting between them. DNA for the CDR3: TGTGCCAGCAGCTTAGAACAGCTTGCACACTATGGCTACACCTTC. It is translated as CASSLEQLAHYGYTF.

The chain employs TRBV14 and TRBJ1-2; D unclear. Germline V gene sequence: CDR1 SGHDN, CDR2 FVKESK. The CDR3 covers 13 residues. Between the trimmed V and J ends, which lost 0 bases and 2 bases, there was a span of 4 bases. The CDR3 coding sequence is TGTGCCAGCAGCCAAGATCAGAACTATGGCTACACCTTC. This translates into CASSQDQNYGYTF.

This clone was detected a few times. This chain uses TRBV2 with TRBJ2-3; tentatively, D is TRBD1 (5 bases). Trimming cost V 9 bases and J 1 base, with 11 bases left between them. The CDR3 contains 13 residues. Germline CDR1 and CDR2: SNHLY and FYNNEI. The CDR3 DNA reads TGTGCCAGACGACAGAGAGGCACAGATACGCAGTATTTT. Residues: CARRQRGTDTQYF.

V and J are TRBV5-1 and TRBJ1-1, with 8 bases aligning to TRBD1. Looked up from germline, CDR1 is SGHRS and CDR2 is YFSETQ. This CDR3 contains 15 residues. Germline trimming cut 4 bases from V and 6 bases from J; bases unmatched to any gene: 11. DNA for the CDR3: TGCGCCAGCAGCCCTACAGGGGGAAAGGACTCTGAAGCTTTCTTT. This encodes CASSPTGGKDSEAFF.

In DNA, the CDR3 is TGTGCCTGGATGGAAAGAGGGAATCGGCAGGTTAACACTGAAGCTTTCTTT. It translates to CAWMERGNRQVNTEAFF. J is TRBJ1-1 and V is TRBV30; no reliable D call. Germline values: CDR1 GTSNPN, CDR2 SVGIG (reference sequence). Trimming cost V 4 bases and J 2 bases, with 23 bases left between them. The CDR3 runs to 17 residues.

The rearrangement links TRBV5-1 to TRBJ1-1, with a tentative D call TRBD1 (6 bases). The CDR3 has 15 amino acids. CDR1 is SGHRS and CDR2 is YFSETQ in the germline V gene. The V gene lost 4 bases and the J gene lost 3 bases, with 16 bases spanning the gap. The CDR3 reads CASSVIRDTDTEAFF. CDR3 DNA sequence: TGCGCCAGCAGCGTAATCCGGGACACCGACACTGAAGCTTTCTTT. The entire variable domain, with the rest obtained from reference TRBV5-1 and TRBJ1-1, is as follows: KAGVTQTPRYLIKTRGQQVTLSCSPISGHRSVSWYQQTPGQGLQFLFEYFSETQRNKGNFPGRFSGRQFSNSRSEMNVSTLELGDSALYLCASSVIRDTDTEAFFGQGTRLTVV.

The rearrangement uses TRBV7-2 and TRBJ1-1, with 7 positions matching TRBD1. The CDR3 totals 15 residues. J was trimmed by 5 bases and V by 5 bases; bases with no gene match: 11. The germline V gene has CDR1 SGHTA and CDR2 FQGNSA. The CDR3 DNA is TGTGCCAGCAGCACTAACAGGGGCCGCGGGACTGAAGCTTTCTTT. This encodes CASSTNRGRGTEAFF.

V usage is TRBV30 and J usage is TRBJ1-6; 7 positions agree with TRBD1. Germline CDR1 is GTSNPN and CDR2 is SVGIG (reference sequence). V was pared by 0 bases and J by 9 bases, with 11 bases of the junction left unmatched. The CDR3 totals 16 residues. The CDR3 nucleotides read TGTGCCTGGAGTGTACTCAGCGCAGGGGGTTTTTCACCCCTCCACTTT. Amino acids: CAWSVLSAGGFSPLHF.

The J gene is TRBJ2-3, the V gene TRBV30; possible D gene TRBD1, 6 bases. Trimming left V 2 bases short and J 0 bases short, with 21 bases between. Germline values: CDR1 GTSNPN, CDR2 SVGIG (reference sequence). The CDR3 length is 18 residues. CDR3 in DNA: TGTGCCTGGAGTCCTCCTTTCGGGACATTCTATAGCACAGATACGCAGTATTTT. Residues: CAWSPPFGTFYSTDTQYF.

J is TRBJ1-4 and V is TRBV15; possible D gene TRBD1, 5 bases. Germline V gene lookup returns CDR1 LNHNV and CDR2 YYDKDF (reference sequence). This CDR3 is 16 amino acids long. V lost 2 bases and J lost 8, with 18 bases in between. The CDR3 sequence is CATSRSGGGEGEKLFF. CDR3 bases: TGTGCCACCAGCAGATCGGGTGGGGGGGAGGGAGAAAAACTGTTTTTT.

The chain employs TRBV13 and TRBJ2-2; maybe TRBD2 (7 bases). Germline CDR1 PRHDT, CDR2 FYEKMQ (reference sequence). The CDR3 runs to 16 residues. The germline V and J ends were trimmed by 8 bases and 1 base, with 17 bases remaining between them. Here the CDR3 DNA reads TGTGCCAGCTCCATGGGGGGGCGCTTGAACACCGGGGAGCTGTTTTTT. This translates into CASSMGGRLNTGELFF.